The next 20 T cell receptor beta chains were all read from a single sample in a study of cytomegalovirus exposure and HLA in healthy donors (dated 2017 in TCRdb). Library generation was performed with the immunoSEQ multiplex PCR assay. For the multiplex PCR, a mixture combining 60 forward primers for TCR Vbeta segments and 13 reverse primers for TCR Jbeta segments was used. TCRdb took over this immuneACCESS table, retaining in-frame rearrangements with V and J assigned. Such tables are incomplete; in checked studies, under half of the missing clones stem from an unresolved V gene, and the remainder is unexplained. The table for this sample lists more than 85,000 clones; around 74% of them were counted only once. The ten most abundant clones make up about 14% of the sample. The sequenced sample consisted of PBMCs. These receptors came from a male donor in good health and CMV-seropositive.

In DNA, the CDR3 is TGTGCCAGCAGCTTTAGCGGGATCCGCACAGATACGCAGTATTTT. Protein sequence: CASSFSGIRTDTQYF. This chain links TRBV7-9 with TRBJ2-3, with 8 bases identical to TRBD2. V shed 3 bases and J 1 base; nucleotides not matched to a gene: 3. Per germline, CDR1 SEHNR and CDR2 FQNEAQ (reference sequence). The CDR3 has 15 residues.

The chain combines TRBV5-1 with TRBJ2-2, with TRBD1 matching 9 bases. This CDR3 is 16 amino acids long. Germline V gene data show CDR1 as SGHRS and CDR2 as YFSETQ. Trimming removed 4 bases from V and 2 bases from J; junction bases left unmatched: 6. The CDR3 DNA reads TGCGCCAGCAGCCCAGACAGGGGGACCAACACCGGGGAGCTGTTTTTT. Its translation: CASSPDRGTNTGELFF.

The rearrangement uses TRBV11-3 and TRBJ1-1, with a possible D match to TRBD1 (5 bases). CDR1 is SGHNT and CDR2 is YENEEA in the germline V gene. This CDR3 is built from 13 residues. V lost 2 bases and J 3 bases, leaving 7 bases between the germline ends. CDR3 in amino acids: CASSLWGDTEAFF. The CDR3, as DNA: TGTGCCAGCAGCTTATGGGGCGACACTGAAGCTTTCTTT.

This clone showed up just a few times. The rearrangement joins TRBV9 to TRBJ2-1, with a possible D match to TRBD1 (6 bases). V was cut by 1 base and J by 6 bases, with 8 bases left in between. The germline V gene has CDR1 SGDLS and CDR2 YYNGEE. CDR3 length: 13 amino acids. The CDR3: CASSVKGGNEQFF. CDR3 bases: TGTGCCAGCAGCGTAAAAGGGGGCAATGAGCAGTTCTTC.

The chain employs TRBV5-1 and TRBJ2-6; no clear D gene. This CDR3 region has 14 residues. With 0 bases removed from V and 2 bases from J, the gap between germline ends came to 3 bases. Germline loops: CDR1 SGHRS, CDR2 YFSETQ. In DNA form, the CDR3 reads TGCGCCAGCAGCTTGGAGCCTGGGGCCAACGTCCTGACTTTC. Protein: CASSLEPGANVLTF.

This clone came up a few times. V is TRBV6-1 and J is TRBJ2-1; 10 bases align to TRBD2. V lost 5 bases and J lost 3; bases outside the gene matches: 4. Germline values: CDR1 MNHNS, CDR2 SASEGT. The CDR3 runs to 15 residues. The CDR3 coding sequence is TGTGCCAGCAGTCAAACTAGCGGGGTCTACAATGAGCAGTTCTTC. This gives the protein CASSQTSGVYNEQFF.

This clone came up once. This chain links TRBV4-1 with TRBJ2-1, with TRBD2 matching over 9 bases. Germline loops: CDR1 MGHRA, CDR2 YSYEKL. This CDR3 comprises 15 residues. The junction had 10 bases not matched to a gene; V was cut back by 6 bases and J by 7 bases. The CDR3 bases are TGCGCCAGCAGTCTCGCGGGGGGGAGGGAGAATGAGCAGTTCTTC. The encoded protein is CASSLAGGRENEQFF.

This CDR3 reads CASSPDRGRTDTQYF. The DNA for the CDR3 is TGTGCCAGCAGTCCCGACAGGGGGCGGACAGATACGCAGTATTTT. This chain joins TRBV2 and TRBJ2-3, with 10 nucleotides matching TRBD1. CDR1 and CDR2 from the germline V gene are SNHLY and FYNNEI. V was pared by 5 bases and J by 3 bases, with 5 bases of the junction left unmatched. The CDR3 is 15 residues long.

This clone was observed a handful of times. V is TRBV21-1 and J is TRBJ2-1; TRBD2 is the table's D call and was not checked against the DNA. TRBV21-1 represents a pseudogene. CDR3 length equals 14 residues. CDR3 sequence reads: CASSKVGGDNEQFF. CDR3 DNA: TGTGCCAGCAGCAAAGTTGGGGGGGACAATGAGCAGTTCTTC.

The rearrangement links TRBV11-3 to TRBJ2-2; TRBD2 matches 7 bases. The length of the CDR3 is 15 residues. Germline CDR1 is SGHNT and CDR2 is YENEEA. V trimming: 6 bases; J trimming: 5 bases; junction bases outside the gene matches: 9. CDR3 residues: CASRTREGGTGELFF. The CDR3 DNA reads as TGTGCCAGCAGGACGAGGGAGGGTGGGACCGGGGAGCTGTTTTTT.

The gene calls are TRBV28 and TRBJ1-1, with D uncertain. CDR3 size: 12 residues. Per the germline V gene, CDR1 is MDHEN and CDR2 is SYDVKM. The V and J ends lost 3 bases and 5 bases respectively, with 7 bases between them. The CDR3 sequence: CASSLRQTEAFF. CDR3 coding DNA: TGTGCCAGCAGTTTGCGGCAGACTGAAGCTTTCTTT.

This clone has a single count. CDR3 DNA: TGTGCCAGCAGCCATACTAGCGGTAACACCGGGGAGCTGTTTTTT. Its protein is CASSHTSGNTGELFF. The J gene is TRBJ2-2, the V gene TRBV11-2, with TRBD2 matching 8 bases. After removal of 5 bases from V and 2 bases from J, the junction contained 4 bases not matched to a gene. The CDR3 is made up of 15 amino acids. Germline assignment: CDR1 SGHAT and CDR2 FQNNGV.

The V gene is TRBV4-1, the J gene TRBJ2-7; TRBD2 matches at 9 bases. Trimming removed 0 bases from V and 3 bases from J; junction bases left unmatched: 3. The germline V gene has CDR1 MGHRA and CDR2 YSYEKL. CDR3 length equals 15 residues. DNA of the CDR3: TGCGCCAGCAGCCAAGATCCTAGCGGGAACTACGAGCAGTACTTC. Protein: CASSQDPSGNYEQYF.

The rearrangement links TRBV10-3 to TRBJ2-1; possibly TRBD2 for D (7 bases). CDR3 length equals 15 residues. V lost 6 bases and J 4 bases, leaving 16 bases between the germline ends. Germline CDR1 and CDR2: ENHRY and SYGVKD. For the CDR3, the DNA is TGTGCCATCAGGAGGGAGGGGGTTGGGTACAATGAGCAGTTCTTC. This codes for CAIRREGVGYNEQFF.

The V and J genes are TRBV7-6 and TRBJ1-5; possibly TRBD1 for D (6 bases). V lost 1 base and J 1 base, leaving 17 bases between the germline ends. Germline lookup yields CDR1 SGHVS and CDR2 FNYEAQ. This CDR3 contains 18 residues. The CDR3 reads CASSLEQGEWMSNQPQHF. CDR3 bases: TGTGCCAGCAGCTTAGAACAGGGAGAGTGGATGAGCAATCAGCCCCAGCATTTT.

The rearrangement links TRBV4-3 to TRBJ1-1; perhaps TRBD1 as D (6 bases). Deletions cut 4 bases from V and 3 bases from J, with 12 bases between. This CDR3 contains 14 residues. The germline CDR1 and CDR2 sequences are LGHNA and YSLEER. CDR3 in amino acids: CASSPQGRYTEAFF. In nucleotides, the CDR3 is TGCGCCAGCAGCCCCCAGGGGCGGTACACTGAAGCTTTCTTT.

This sequence joins TRBV7-3 and TRBJ2-2; 8 positions agree with TRBD2. Germline trimming cut 6 bases from V and 4 bases from J; bases unmatched to any gene: 10. The CDR3 loop spans 16 amino acids. Germline V gives CDR1 SGHTA, CDR2 FQGTGA. The CDR3 bases are TGTGCCAGCAGAGGTCACGGGGGGGCCTCCACCGGGGAGCTGTTTTTT. It yields the protein CASRGHGGASTGELFF.

This clone occurred a few times. The chain is built from TRBV10-3 and TRBJ1-3; 8 bases are shared with TRBD1. J lost 3 bases, V lost 6 bases, and 13 bases had no gene match. In germline, CDR1 is ENHRY, CDR2 SYGVKD. There are 17 residues in the CDR3. CDR3 sequence reads: CAIRERAQGAFGNTIYF. The CDR3 DNA reads TGTGCCATCAGAGAGAGGGCCCAGGGGGCGTTTGGAAACACCATATATTTT.

The chain is built from TRBV27 and TRBJ2-3; 9 nucleotides match TRBD2. This CDR3 is 17 amino acids long. Germline CDR1 reads MNHEY; CDR2 reads SMNVEV (reference sequence). With 0 bases clipped from V and 2 bases from J, the junction kept 6 bases outside the gene matches. The CDR3: CASSLSPLAGTTDTQYF. The CDR3 region has the DNA TGTGCCAGCAGTTTATCGCCCCTAGCGGGGACCACAGATACGCAGTATTTT.

The sample holds one count of this clone. The V gene is TRBV19, the J gene TRBJ1-2, with D possibly TRBD1 on 5 matching bases. CDR1 is LNHDA, CDR2 SQIVND, per germline (reference sequence). The V end was cut by 5 bases, the J end by 0 bases, with 13 bases between. This CDR3 has 15 residues. The CDR3 DNA follows: TGTGCCAGTAGTGTACAGGTGCTACCTAACTATGGCTACACCTTC. This encodes CASSVQVLPNYGYTF.